This T cell receptor (beta chain) was profiled in a study of response to subunit inactivated influenza vaccine. The study's findings and limits: Authors suggested seasonal influenza vaccinations each recruit few new T cells.

Note on this clonotype: Its cognate antigen is unknown.

Each CDR3 protein gets one entry after TCRdb re-called the RT-PCR reads with MiXCR. This sample carries roughly 630,000 distinct CDR3 sequences, about 14% of them seen once, and the ten largest clones take roughly 7.6%. Sequences were derived from PBMCs from blood, sampled roughly 2 weeks before vaccination. The clonotype was recovered from a man over 45 who received an inactivated influenza vaccine.

The CDR3 loop is CASSLSGIGYEQYF. The CDR3 coding sequence is TGTGCCAGCAGCTTAAGTGGGATCGGGTACGAGCAGTACTTC. This chain links TRBV7-9 with TRBJ2-7; D not resolved. Germline values: CDR1 SEHNR, CDR2 FQNEAQ (reference sequence). The CDR3 covers 14 residues. V was pared by 2 bases and J by 4 bases, with 12 bases between.